Listed below are T cell receptor beta chains from one sample, sequenced in a study of blood T cell repertoires in COVID-19. Repertoires were generated with immunoSEQ multiplex PCR, while TCRdb's copy carries only in-frame clones and drops some. The table shows some 88,000 clones, with about 76% occurring only once. Sequenced material: peripheral blood. These receptors were obtained from a human donor in a cohort sampled during active COVID-19. Each CDR3 is given with its conserved first and last residue. A D gene is named only where the DNA matches it firmly. For some rows the clone size is stated as once, few or many, or as a class when expanded; others skip it.

TRBV5-1	-	TRBD1	TRBJ2-7	TGCGCCAGCAGCAGGGGGGGACAGGGTTACGAGCAGTACTTC	CASSRGGQGYEQYF
TRBV5-5	-	-	TRBJ2-3	TGTGCCAGCAGCTCAGGGAGCACAGATACGCAGTATTTT	CASSSGSTDTQYF
TRBV5-1	-	-	TRBJ2-5	TGCGCCAGCAGCTTCCGGTCAGGGGAAGAGACCCAGTACTTC	CASSFRSGEETQYF
TRBV9	few	-	TRBJ2-5	TGTGCCAGCAGCGTAGGGCCAGGTCCAGAGACCCAGTACTTC	CASSVGPGPETQYF
TRBV20-1	few	-	TRBJ2-1	TGCAGTGCTAGTGTCGTAGATCGAAATGAGCAGTTCTTC	CSASVVDRNEQFF
TRBV27	-	-	TRBJ2-1	TGTGCCAGCAGTCCCATCAGCGCCCCTGTCGGGGAGCAGTTCTTC	CASSPISAPVGEQFF
TRBV3-1/TRBV3-2	-	TRBD1	TRBJ2-7	TGTGCCAGCAGCCAAGTCGGGACAGCGAACTACGAGCAGTACTTC	CASSQVGTANYEQYF
TRBV24-1	-	TRBD1	TRBJ2-5	TGTGCCACCAGTGAGCGAACCGGGACAGGGCGCGAGACCCAGTACTTC	CATSERTGTGRETQYF
TRBV20-1	-	-	TRBJ2-7	TGCAGTGCTAGGGCCCCCTACGAGCAGTACTTC	CSARAPYEQYF
TRBV7-2	-	-	TRBJ2-7	TGTGCCAGCAGCCCTCCCTTCGAGGGTGAGGACGAGCAGTACTTC	CASSPPFEGEDEQYF
TRBV4-3	-	-	TRBJ1-5	TGCGCCAGCAGCCATGGGGAGGATCAGCCCCAGCATTTT	CASSHGEDQPQHF
TRBV7-9	few	-	TRBJ1-5	TGTGCCAGCAGCTTATACGGACAGAGCAATCAGCCCCAGCATTTT	CASSLYGQSNQPQHF
TRBV3-1/TRBV3-2	-	TRBD1	TRBJ2-7	TGTGCCAGCAGCCAAGTCGGACAGGGAATCTCCGAGCAGTACTTC	CASSQVGQGISEQYF
TRBV7-7	-	-	TRBJ2-3	TGTGCTAGCAGTTCCACTCCGTCCCTCTTAGATACGCAGTATTTT	CASSSTPSLLDTQYF
TRBV7-9	-	TRBD2	TRBJ2-1	TGTGCCAGCAGCCCCTCCCCTAGCGGGATCGCCGGGTATGAGCAGTTCTTC	CASSPSPSGIAGYEQFF
TRBV7-8	-	TRBD2	TRBJ2-1	TGTGCCAGCAGCTCCAAAGGACTAGCGGGAGAGGTCAATGAGCAGTTCTTC	CASSSKGLAGEVNEQFF
TRBV9	-	-	TRBJ1-6	TGTGCCAGCAGCAGGGGTAGCTCCTATAATTCACCCCTCCACTTT	CASSRGSSYNSPLHF
TRBV18	-	TRBD1	TRBJ2-5	TGTGCCAGCTCACCCGGGACAGGGGGCGAAGAGACCCAGTACTTC	CASSPGTGGEETQYF
TRBV6-5	-	-	TRBJ1-2	TGTGCCAGCAGTAGGACCCTACGAGGGTATGGCTACACCTTC	CASSRTLRGYGYTF
TRBV15	once	-	TRBJ2-1	TGTGCCACCAGCAGTGCCGGTGGGCTAGCTGGGAATGAGCAGTTCTTC	CATSSAGGLAGNEQFF
TRBV7-8	-	TRBD1	TRBJ1-2	TGTGCCAGCAGCCGCGGGGGACAGATCTATGGCTACACCTTC	CASSRGGQIYGYTF
TRBV28	-	-	TRBJ2-6	TGTGCCACGAGGGCAGGCTCTGGGGCCAACGTCCTGACTTTC	CATRAGSGANVLTF
TRBV10-2	-	-	TRBJ2-2	TGCGCCAGCAGTGAGGACGGAGGCTGGGAGCTGTTTTTT	CASSEDGGWELFF
TRBV15	once	TRBD2	TRBJ2-7	TGTGCCACCAGCAGAGATCTTCTCGCGGGAGCGGGCGAGCAGTACTTC	CATSRDLLAGAGEQYF
TRBV7-3	-	TRBD2	TRBJ2-1	TGTGCCAGCAGCCACCGACTAGCGGGAGACAATGAGCAGTTCTTC	CASSHRLAGDNEQFF
TRBV3-1/TRBV3-2	-	TRBD1	TRBJ1-1	TGTGCCAGCAGCCAACAAAACAGGGGGCAGGGTGAAGCTTTCTTT	CASSQQNRGQGEAFF
TRBV6-4	-	-	TRBJ2-7	TGTGCCAGGCCCAAACAGGTCTACGAGCAGTACTTC	CARPKQVYEQYF
TRBV7-9	-	TRBD2	TRBJ2-5	TGTGCCAGCAGCTCAACGAGCGGGAGGAGGGAGACCCAGTACTTC	CASSSTSGRRETQYF